This TCR beta chain was captured by sequencing in a study of shared clonotypes between healthy human individuals. Whole-study results and caveats: A limitation of the genetic and exposure-history diversity represented arose from few donors.

Investigators spread the genomic DNA of each subset evenly over several immunoSEQ plates. Sequencing was performed with immunoSEQ multiplex PCR; in TCRdb, only in-frame clones are kept and a portion is missing. The sample records about 500,000 clones, approximately 71% being singletons. Genomic DNA from unsorted samples was obtained from 70 million to 90 million PBMCs (per sample). The germline gives CDR1 SGHNT, CDR2 YYREEE (reference sequence). V was shortened by 6 bases and J by 9 bases, with 7 bases between the two germline ends. The CDR3 has 10 residues. Of note for this clone: The antigen is undetermined.

Sequenced input: PBMCs. This sequence joins TRBV5-4 and TRBJ2-1, with D possibly TRBD2 on 5 matching bases. This TCR derives from a woman aged 40 to 50 in good health. Some clones in this sample may be carry-over from other donors' samples. Written as DNA, the CDR3 is TGTGCCAGCATAGCGCTTGAGCAGTTCTTC. Amino acids: CASIALEQFF.